This entry lists 10 T cell receptor beta chains sequenced from one sample in a study of CD8 T cells in ankylosing spondylitis. General study results and limits: Blood from ankylosing spondylitis patients appeared to carry a characteristic roughly 8-variant TCR beta motif.

TCRdb reanalysed the 5' RACE reads using MiXCR and keeps one entry per CDR3 protein. Here the sample spans 350,000 to 550,000 distinct CDR3 sequences, roughly 26% being singletons. Which antigens these TCRs recognize remains unknown. Sequences were obtained from blood, either unsorted or a sorted T cell fraction (not recorded which). Receptor source: a male donor with ankylosing spondylitis.

The V call is TRBV4-2, the J call TRBJ2-2; D might be TRBD1 or TRBD2, each matching 5 bases. The CDR3 has 15 amino acids. Germline V gene lookup returns CDR1 LGHNA and CDR2 YNFKEQ. V lost 0 bases and J 6 bases, leaving 11 bases between the germline ends. This CDR3 is CASSQEWGMAGELFF. The DNA for the CDR3 is TGTGCCAGCAGCCAAGAATGGGGGATGGCCGGGGAGCTGTTTTTT.

This clonotype came up a few times. J is TRBJ2-7 and V is TRBV4-1; tentative D call: TRBD2 (5 bases). V was cut by 0 bases and J by 9 bases, with 15 bases left in between. Germline-derived CDR1 and CDR2 are MGHRA and YSYEKL. This CDR3 contains 14 residues. This CDR3 reads CASSQDIRGRWQYF. The CDR3 region has the DNA TGCGCCAGCAGCCAAGATATACGGGGTAGATGGCAGTACTTC.

This chain joins TRBV4-2 and TRBJ1-4, with D unresolved. The CDR3 is 19 residues long. V was shortened by 0 bases and J by 3 bases, with 20 bases between the two germline ends. CDR1 LGHNA and CDR2 YNFKEQ come from the germline V gene. The CDR3, as DNA: TGTGCCAGCAGCCAAGAACCTAGAACTGAGGTTTGGGCTAATGAAAAACTGTTTTTT. Its translation: CASSQEPRTEVWANEKLFF.

This clonotype was counted ten times or more. DNA of the CDR3: TGCAGTGCTTCCTCCCAGGGAATGAGCACTGAAGCTTTCTTT. The encoded protein is CSASSQGMSTEAFF. The genes are TRBV20-1 and TRBJ1-1; a weak D match, TRBD1 (5 bases). CDR3 length: 14 residues. The V end was cut by 5 bases, the J end by 4 bases, with 17 bases between. CDR1 is DFQATT and CDR2 is SNEGSKA in the germline V gene (reference sequence).

This clonotype has only a few counts. The DNA for the CDR3 is TGCAGTGCTAGGTTTGGCGGGTCCACTGAGGAGCAGTACTTC. Its translation is CSARFGGSTEEQYF. The chain employs TRBV20-1 and TRBJ2-7, with D possibly matching TRBD2 (5 bases). Looked up from germline, CDR1 is DFQATT and CDR2 is SNEGSKA (reference sequence). Trimming pared 3 bases from V and 7 bases from J, leaving 19 bases between. This CDR3 spans 14 amino acids.

The chain carries TRBV7-9 and TRBJ2-2; D ambiguous. Germline lookup yields CDR1 SEHNR and CDR2 FQNEAQ (reference sequence). The CDR3 is made up of 13 amino acids. CDR3 bases: TGTGCATGCAGCTTAGATTTCGGCGGGGAGCTGTTTTTT. This translates into CACSLDFGGELFF.

The chain couples TRBV20-1 to TRBJ2-7; maybe TRBD2 (6 bases). The germline gives CDR1 DFQATT, CDR2 SNEGSKA (reference sequence). CDR3 length: 16 amino acids. Trimming took 0 bases from V and 4 from J, leaving 19 bases between them. The CDR3 is CSARDGLASAGYEQYF. As DNA, the CDR3 is TGCAGTGCTAGAGACGGATTGGCTAGCGCGGGGTACGAGCAGTACTTC.

This clonotype has just a few counts. The chain uses TRBV24-1 and TRBJ2-3, with D possibly matching TRBD2 (6 bases). CDR3 length: 13 amino acids. Germline CDR1 KGHDR, CDR2 SFDVKD. Trimming removed 6 bases from V and 6 bases from J, with 12 bases in between. The CDR3 sequence: CATSRGERDTQYF. The CDR3 DNA follows: TGTGCCACCAGTCGCGGGGAAAGGGATACGCAGTATTTT.

The sample holds a few counts of this clonotype. The V and J genes are TRBV11-3 and TRBJ2-7; D uncertain. Trimming shortened V by 0 bases and J by 4 bases, and 7 bases separated the two germline ends. The CDR3 spans 13 residues. Germline V lookup: CDR1 SGHNT, CDR2 YENEEA. The CDR3 region is CASSLDRKYEQYV. DNA for the CDR3: TGTGCCAGCAGCTTAGATCGAAAGTACGAGCAGTACGTC.

This clonotype was seen ten or more times. The gene calls are TRBV12-3 or TRBV12-4 and TRBJ1-2, with 9 bases identical to TRBD1. This CDR3 contains 13 residues. V lost 6 bases and J lost 12; bases outside the gene matches: 11. The CDR3 DNA reads as TGTGCCAGCAGACCTACAGGGGGCGGCTGGGACACCTTC. This codes for CASRPTGGGWDTF.